The clone carrying this T cell receptor (beta chain) was counted ten times or more. No donor had other autoimmune disease, uncontrolled infection, pregnancy or lactation. The entry originates in a study of Graves' ophthalmopathy and Graves' hyperthyroidism. The CDR3 is made up of 21 amino acids. Per germline, CDR1 SGHAT and CDR2 FQNNGV. With 1 base clipped from V and 5 bases from J, the junction kept 22 bases outside the gene matches. RNA transcripts were the source from which TCR beta CDR3 regions were amplified. RT-PCR was first run with HTBI primers, then multiplex PCR in a second round. Via MiXCR, TCRdb re-called the multiplex PCR reads, giving one row per CDR3 protein. Of hundreds of thousands of distinct CDR3 sequences in the sample, 22% are singletons; the top ten hold more than 5.5%.

The material sequenced was peripheral blood. V usage is TRBV11-2 and J usage is TRBJ2-5, with 10 positions matching TRBD1. This TCR derives from a woman aged 18-35 years with stable Graves' hyperthyroidism. Some clones in this sample may be carry-over from other donors' samples. This chain's CDR3 is CASSLVSGYFRRTGGDETQYF. In DNA, the CDR3 is TGTGCCAGCAGCTTAGTCTCGGGCTACTTTCGCCGGACAGGGGGTGACGAGACCCAGTACTTC.